This T cell receptor (beta chain) was sequenced in a study of CD8+ T cells in alopecia areata. Study as a whole: Twice a day, 5 to 10 mg of oral tofacitinib was administered to treated patients.

Researchers gathered lesional scalp punch biopsies and peripheral blood from patients with alopecia areata. Reverse transcription of extracted RNA yielded cDNA, which provided the sequencing template. Assay used: immunoSEQ multiplex PCR; TCRdb lists only in-frame clones, some missing. This sample has 140,000 to 150,000 clones, with under 60% found just once. The CDR3 extends over 14 amino acids. V was pared by 4 bases and J by 5 bases, with 14 bases between. The germline V gene encodes CDR1 LNHDA and CDR2 SQIVND (reference sequence). This TCR was recovered from a human donor with alopecia areata. Sequences were derived from CD4+ T cells sorted from blood, sampled at week 0. V gene TRBV19 combines with J gene TRBJ2-5, with D maybe TRBD1 (5 bases). The CDR3 here is CASSTLDTIETQYF. The CDR3 nucleotides are TGTGCCAGTAGTACTTTGGACACGATCGAGACCCAGTACTTC.